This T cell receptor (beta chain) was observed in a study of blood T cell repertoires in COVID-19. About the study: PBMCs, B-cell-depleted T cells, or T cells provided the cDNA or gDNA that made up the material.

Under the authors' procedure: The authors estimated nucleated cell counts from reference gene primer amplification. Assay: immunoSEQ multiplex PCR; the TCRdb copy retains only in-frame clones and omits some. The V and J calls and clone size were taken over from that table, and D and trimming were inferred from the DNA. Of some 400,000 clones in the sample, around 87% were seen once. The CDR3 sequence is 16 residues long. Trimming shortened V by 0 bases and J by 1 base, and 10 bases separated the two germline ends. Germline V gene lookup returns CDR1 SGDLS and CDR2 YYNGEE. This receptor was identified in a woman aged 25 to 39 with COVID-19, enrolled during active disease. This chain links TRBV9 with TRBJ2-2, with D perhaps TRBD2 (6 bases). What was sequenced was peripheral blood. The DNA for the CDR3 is TGTGCCAGCAGCGTAGGGCGGGGTAGGAACACCGGGGAGCTGTTTTTT. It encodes CASSVGRGRNTGELFF.